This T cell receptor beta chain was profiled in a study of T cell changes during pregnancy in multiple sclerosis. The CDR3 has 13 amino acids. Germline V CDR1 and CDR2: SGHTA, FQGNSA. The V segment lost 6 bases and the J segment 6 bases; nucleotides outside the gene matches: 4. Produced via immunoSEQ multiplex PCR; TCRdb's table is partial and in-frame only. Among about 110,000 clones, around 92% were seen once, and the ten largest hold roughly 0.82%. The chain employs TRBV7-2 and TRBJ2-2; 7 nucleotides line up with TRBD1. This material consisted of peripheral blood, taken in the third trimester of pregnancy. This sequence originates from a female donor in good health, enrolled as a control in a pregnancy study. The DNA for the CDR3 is TGTGCCAGCAGACAGACAGGGCCCGGGGAGCTGTTTTTT. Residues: CASRQTGPGELFF.